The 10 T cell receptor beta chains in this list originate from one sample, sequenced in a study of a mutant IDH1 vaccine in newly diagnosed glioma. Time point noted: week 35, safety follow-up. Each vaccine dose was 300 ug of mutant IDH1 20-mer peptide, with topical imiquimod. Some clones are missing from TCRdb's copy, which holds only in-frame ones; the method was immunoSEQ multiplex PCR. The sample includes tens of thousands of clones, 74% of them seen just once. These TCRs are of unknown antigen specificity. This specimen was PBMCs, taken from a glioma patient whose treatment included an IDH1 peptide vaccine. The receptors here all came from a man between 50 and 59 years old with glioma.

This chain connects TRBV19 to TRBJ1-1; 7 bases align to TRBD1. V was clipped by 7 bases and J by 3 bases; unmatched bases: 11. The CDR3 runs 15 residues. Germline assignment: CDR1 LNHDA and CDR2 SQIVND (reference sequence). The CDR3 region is CASTRQGGVYTEAFF. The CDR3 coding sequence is TGTGCCAGTACCCGACAGGGTGGGGTTTACACTGAAGCTTTCTTT.

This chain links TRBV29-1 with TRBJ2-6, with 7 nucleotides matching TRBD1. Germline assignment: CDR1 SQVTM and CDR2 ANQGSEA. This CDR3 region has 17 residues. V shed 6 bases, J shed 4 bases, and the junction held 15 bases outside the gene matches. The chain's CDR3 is CSVRTGTVVYGANVLTF. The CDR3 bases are TGCAGCGTCCGTACCGGGACAGTCGTCTACGGGGCCAACGTCCTGACTTTC. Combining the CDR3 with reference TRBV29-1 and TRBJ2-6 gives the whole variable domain SAVISQKPSRDICQRGTSLTIQCQVDSQVTMMFWYRQQPGQSLTLIATANQGSEATYESGFVIDKFPISRPNLTFSTLTVSNMSPEDSSIYLCSVRTGTVVYGANVLTFGAGSRLTVL.

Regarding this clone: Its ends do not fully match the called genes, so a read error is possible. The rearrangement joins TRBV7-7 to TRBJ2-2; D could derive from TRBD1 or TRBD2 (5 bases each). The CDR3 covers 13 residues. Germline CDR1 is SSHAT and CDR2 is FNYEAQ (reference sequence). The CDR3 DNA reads TGTGCTAGCAGCTCTTCGGGGCTCGGGGAGCTGTTTTTT. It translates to CASSSSGLGELFF.

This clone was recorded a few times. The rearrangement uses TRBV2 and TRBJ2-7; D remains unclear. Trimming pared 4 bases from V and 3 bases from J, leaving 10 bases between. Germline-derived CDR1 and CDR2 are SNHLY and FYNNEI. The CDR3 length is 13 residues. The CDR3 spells CASSANPRYEQYF. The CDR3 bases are TGTGCCAGCAGTGCAAACCCCCGCTACGAGCAGTACTTC.

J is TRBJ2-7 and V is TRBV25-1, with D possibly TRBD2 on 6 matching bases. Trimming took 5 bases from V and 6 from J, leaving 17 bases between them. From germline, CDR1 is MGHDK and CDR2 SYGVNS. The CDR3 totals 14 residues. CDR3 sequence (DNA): TGTGCCAGCAGTAAGGTTTGGGGGGTCGGCGAGCAGTACTTC. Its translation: CASSKVWGVGEQYF.

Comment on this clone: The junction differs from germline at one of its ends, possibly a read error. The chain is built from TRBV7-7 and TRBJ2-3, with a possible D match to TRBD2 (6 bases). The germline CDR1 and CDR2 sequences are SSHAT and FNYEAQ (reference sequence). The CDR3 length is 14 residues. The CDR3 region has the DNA TGTGCTAGCAGCTTAGTATCGGGACTAGATACGCAGTATTTT. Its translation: CASSLVSGLDTQYF.

The CDR3 spells CAWRRTGGNSGNTIYF. In nucleotides, the CDR3 is TGTGCCTGGAGACGGACAGGGGGCAACTCTGGAAACACCATATATTTT. J is TRBJ1-3 and V is TRBV30, with 11 bases identical to TRBD1. Germline CDR1 is GTSNPN and CDR2 is SVGIG (reference sequence). This CDR3 region has 16 residues. J lost 0 bases, V lost 3 bases, and 4 bases had no gene match.

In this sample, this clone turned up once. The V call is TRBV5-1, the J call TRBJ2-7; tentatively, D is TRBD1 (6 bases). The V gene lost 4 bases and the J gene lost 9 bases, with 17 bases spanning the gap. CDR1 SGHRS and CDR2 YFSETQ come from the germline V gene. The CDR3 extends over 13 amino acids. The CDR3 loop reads CASSPGDNLAQYF. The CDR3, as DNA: TGCGCCAGCAGCCCCGGGGACAACCTTGCGCAGTACTTC.

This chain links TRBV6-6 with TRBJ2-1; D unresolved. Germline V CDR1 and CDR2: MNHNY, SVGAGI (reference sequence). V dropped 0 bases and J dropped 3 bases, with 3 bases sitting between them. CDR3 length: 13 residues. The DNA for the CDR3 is TGTGCCAGCAGTTACTCCCACTACAATGAGCAGTTCTTC. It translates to CASSYSHYNEQFF.

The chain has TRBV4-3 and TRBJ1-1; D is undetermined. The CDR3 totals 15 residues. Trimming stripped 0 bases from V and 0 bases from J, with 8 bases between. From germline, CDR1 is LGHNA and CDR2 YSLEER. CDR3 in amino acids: CASSQDRGLNTEAFF. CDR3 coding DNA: TGCGCCAGCAGCCAAGATCGGGGTCTGAACACTGAAGCTTTCTTT.